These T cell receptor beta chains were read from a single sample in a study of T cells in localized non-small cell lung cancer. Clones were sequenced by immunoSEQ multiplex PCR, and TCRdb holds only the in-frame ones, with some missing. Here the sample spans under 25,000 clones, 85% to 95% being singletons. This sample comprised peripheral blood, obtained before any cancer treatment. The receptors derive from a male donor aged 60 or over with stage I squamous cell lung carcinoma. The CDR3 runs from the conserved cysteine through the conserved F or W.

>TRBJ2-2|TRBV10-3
CAISSGTGVGELFF
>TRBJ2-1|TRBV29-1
CSVDKGQGDSGGQFF
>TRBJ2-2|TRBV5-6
CASSPVSDSTGELFF
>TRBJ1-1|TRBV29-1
CSVQSGLNTEAFF
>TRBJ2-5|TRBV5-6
CASSRWGAGEETQYF
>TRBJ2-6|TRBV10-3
CAISPTSGGANVLTF
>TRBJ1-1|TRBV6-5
CASRHIPGNTEAFF
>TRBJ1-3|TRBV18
CASSGDRSSSGNTIYF
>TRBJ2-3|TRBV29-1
CSVSRLRSPDTQYF
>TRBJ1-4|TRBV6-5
CASSYQGLANEKLFF
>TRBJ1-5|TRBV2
CASRSTGVGNQPQHF
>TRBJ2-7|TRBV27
CATLSGVGKEYEQYF
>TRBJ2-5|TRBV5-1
CASSLWGETQETQYF
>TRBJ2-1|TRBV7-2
CASSQGLAGGQKFF
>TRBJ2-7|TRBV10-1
CASRSLLLLRRGTYEQYF
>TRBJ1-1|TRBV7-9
CASSTTLRGRGEAFF
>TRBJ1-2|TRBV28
CASRRGGYGYTF
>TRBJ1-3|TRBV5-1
CASSWDSPSSGNTIYF
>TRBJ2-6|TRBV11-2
CASSLSKQQSRANVLTF
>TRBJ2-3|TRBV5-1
CASSEGLALQYF
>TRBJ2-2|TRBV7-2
CASSSGPNTGELFF
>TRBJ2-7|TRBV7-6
CASSAGPNYEQYF
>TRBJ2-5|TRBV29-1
CSVRLGQETQYF
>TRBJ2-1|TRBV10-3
CAISERGSEQFF
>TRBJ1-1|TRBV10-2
CASSEPTLNTEAFF
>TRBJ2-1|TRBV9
CASSAGGGRDPFF
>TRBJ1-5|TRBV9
CASRPRDRSQPQHF
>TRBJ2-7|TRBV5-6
CASSLYGRAYEQYF
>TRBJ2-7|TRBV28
CASSDLKGHLYEQYF
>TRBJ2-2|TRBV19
CASSIDLRAGIGELFF
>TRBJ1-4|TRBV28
CASSPPGKGDEKLFF
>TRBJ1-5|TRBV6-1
CASSEGGSNQPQHF
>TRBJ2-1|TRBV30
CAWKGLAGASYYNEQFF
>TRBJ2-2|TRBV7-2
CASSLIGTSGYTGELFF
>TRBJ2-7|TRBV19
CASSPTPPGTVGYEQYF
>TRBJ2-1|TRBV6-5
CASRRTGYNEQFF
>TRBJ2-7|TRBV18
CASSPGNGYEQYF
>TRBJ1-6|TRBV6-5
CASSYLGNSPLHF
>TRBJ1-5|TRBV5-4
CASSRGGDQPQHF
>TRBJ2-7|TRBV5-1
CASSFGTSALLTPYEQYF
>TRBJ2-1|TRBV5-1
CASSLAGISSYNEQFF
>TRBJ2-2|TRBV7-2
CASSLDPTGELFF